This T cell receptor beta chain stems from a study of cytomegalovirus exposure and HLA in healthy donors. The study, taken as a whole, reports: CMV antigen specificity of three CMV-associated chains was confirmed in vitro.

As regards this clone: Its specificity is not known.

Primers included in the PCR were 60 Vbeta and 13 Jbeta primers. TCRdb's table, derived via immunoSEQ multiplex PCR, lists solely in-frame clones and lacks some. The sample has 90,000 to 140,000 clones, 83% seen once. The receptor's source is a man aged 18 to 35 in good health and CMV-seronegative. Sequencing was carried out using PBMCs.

DNA for the CDR3: TGCGCCAGCAGCCAAGTAACTGAGGACTATGGCTACACCTTC. It is translated as CASSQVTEDYGYTF. This rearrangement joins TRBV4-3 to TRBJ1-2; D not resolved. Germline loops: CDR1 LGHNA, CDR2 YSLEER. This CDR3 contains 14 residues. V was shortened by 1 base and J by 3 bases, with 9 bases between the two germline ends.